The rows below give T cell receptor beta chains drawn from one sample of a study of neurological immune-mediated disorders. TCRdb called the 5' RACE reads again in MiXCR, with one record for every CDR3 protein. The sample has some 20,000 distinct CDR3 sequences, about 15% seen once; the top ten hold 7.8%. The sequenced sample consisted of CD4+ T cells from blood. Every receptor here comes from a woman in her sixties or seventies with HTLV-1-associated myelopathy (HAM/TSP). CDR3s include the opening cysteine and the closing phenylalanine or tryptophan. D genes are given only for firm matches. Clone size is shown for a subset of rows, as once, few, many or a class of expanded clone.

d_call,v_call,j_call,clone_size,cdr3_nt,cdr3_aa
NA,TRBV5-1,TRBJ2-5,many,TGCGCCAGCAGCTTGGATGGGGCGGCACAAGAGACCCAGTACTTC,CASSLDGAAQETQYF
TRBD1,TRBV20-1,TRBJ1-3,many,TGCAGTGCTAGAGATTTCCAGACAGGGGGTGGGGTAGACACCATATATTTT,CSARDFQTGGGVDTIYF
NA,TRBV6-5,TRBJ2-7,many,TGTGCCAGCAGGGCAGGGTACGACGAGCAGTACTTC,CASRAGYDEQYF
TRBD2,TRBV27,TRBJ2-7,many,TGTGCCACCGGACTAGCGGGAGAGGTCAACGAGCAGTACTTC,CATGLAGEVNEQYF
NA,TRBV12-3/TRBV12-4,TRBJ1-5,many,TGTGCCAGCGCGTCCGAGCTTAATCAGCCCCAGCATTTT,CASASELNQPQHF
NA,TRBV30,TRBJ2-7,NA,TGTGCCTGGAGACAGGCCCTCGGGACCATCGACTACGAGCAGTACTTC,CAWRQALGTIDYEQYF
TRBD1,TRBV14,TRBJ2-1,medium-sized,TGTGCCAGCAGCCTCCGCCGAGGGGACAGCTCCTACAATGAGCAGTTCTTC,CASSLRRGDSSYNEQFF
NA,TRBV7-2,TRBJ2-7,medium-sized,TGTGCCAGCAGTCATATCGACCCCTCTGAGCAGTACTTC,CASSHIDPSEQYF
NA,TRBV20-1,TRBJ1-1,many,TGCAGTGCCCCCCAGGAGGCGGGCCTAGCACCGTCGGCTTTCTTT,CSAPQEAGLAPSAFF
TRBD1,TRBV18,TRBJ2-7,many,TGTGCCAGCTCGAGGACAGGGACGGGGGAGCAGTACTTC,CASSRTGTGEQYF
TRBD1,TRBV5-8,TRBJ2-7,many,TGTGCCAGCAGGTTGGGACAGGGGGCCTACGAGCAGTACTTC,CASRLGQGAYEQYF
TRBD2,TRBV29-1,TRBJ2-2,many,TGCAGTGGGGAGGGCCAAAACACCGGGGAGCTGTTTTTT,CSGEGQNTGELFF
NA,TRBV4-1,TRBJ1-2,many,TGCGCCAGCAGCCCATCCGACAGGCTCGACTATGGCTACACCTTC,CASSPSDRLDYGYTF
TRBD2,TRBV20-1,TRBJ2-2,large,TGCAGTGCTAGAAGCGGGGCGAACATCGGGGAGCTGTTTTTT,CSARSGANIGELFF
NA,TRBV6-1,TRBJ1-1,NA,TGTGCCAGCAAGGTTGGGACACAGGGTGAAGCTTTCTTT,CASKVGTQGEAFF
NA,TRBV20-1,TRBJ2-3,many,TGCAGTGCTATCGGGGGACGAGATACGCAGTATTTT,CSAIGGRDTQYF
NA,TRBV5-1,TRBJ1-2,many,TGCGCCAGCAGCTTCGAAAGGTTCGATGGCTACACCTTC,CASSFERFDGYTF
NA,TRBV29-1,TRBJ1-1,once,TGCAGCGTTGGGGCGAACACTGAAGCTTTCTTT,CSVGANTEAFF
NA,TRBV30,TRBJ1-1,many,TGTGCCTGGAGTGTATCGGGGTCCGGAAACACTGAAGCTTTCTTT,CAWSVSGSGNTEAFF
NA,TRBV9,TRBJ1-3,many,TGTGCCAGCAGCGGTGGGACGACTCCTGGAAACACCATATATTTT,CASSGGTTPGNTIYF
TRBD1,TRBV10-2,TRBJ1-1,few,TGCGCCAGCAGTACCGGACAGGGACCGGCTTTCTTT,CASSTGQGPAFF
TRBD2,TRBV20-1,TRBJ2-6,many,TGCAGTGCTAGGGCGGGAGGGGCTGGGGCCAACGTCCTGACTTTC,CSARAGGAGANVLTF
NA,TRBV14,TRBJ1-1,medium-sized,TGTGCCAGCAGCCTATACAGGGACACTGAAGCTTTCTTT,CASSLYRDTEAFF
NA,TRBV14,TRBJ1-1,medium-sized,TGTGCCAGCAGCCAATATTTGGACACTGAAGCTTTCTTT,CASSQYLDTEAFF
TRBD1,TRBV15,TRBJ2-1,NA,TGTGCCACCAGCAGAGTTGACCGGGACAGGGGCAATGAGCATTTCTTC,CATSRVDRDRGNEHFF
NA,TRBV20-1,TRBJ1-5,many,TGCAGTGCCCAGGAGGGCATTGGCAATCAGCCCCAGCATTTT,CSAQEGIGNQPQHF
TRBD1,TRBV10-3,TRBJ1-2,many,TGTGCCATCAGTGAAACGACAGGGACTAACTATGGCTACACCTTC,CAISETTGTNYGYTF
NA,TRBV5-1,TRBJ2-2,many,TGCGCCAGCAGCGCGGCAGGGACGAAATCCGGGGAGCTGTTTTTT,CASSAAGTKSGELFF
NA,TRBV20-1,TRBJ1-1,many,TGCAGTGCTAGCAGGGAGGGCACTGAAGCTTTCTTT,CSASREGTEAFF
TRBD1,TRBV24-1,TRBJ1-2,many,TGTGCCACCAGTGAGTCCACAGGGGTCCGCCAGGTCTACACCTTC,CATSESTGVRQVYTF
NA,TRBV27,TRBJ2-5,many,TGTGCCAGCAGTTATACAGGCCCGGAAGAGACCCAGTACTTC,CASSYTGPEETQYF
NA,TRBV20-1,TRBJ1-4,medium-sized,TGCAGTGCTAGGCCCAGGGCAGGTGAAAAACTGTTTTTT,CSARPRAGEKLFF
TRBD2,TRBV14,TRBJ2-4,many,TGTGCCAGCAGCCAAGTGGGAGGGTGGTTCAACATTCAGTACTTC,CASSQVGGWFNIQYF
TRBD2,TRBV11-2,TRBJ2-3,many,TGTGCCAGCAGCCTCCTAGCGGGGGCAGATACGCAGTATTTT,CASSLLAGADTQYF
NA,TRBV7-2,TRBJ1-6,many,TGTGCCAGCAGCTTAGCAGGGTTGGCTAATTCACCCCTCCACTTT,CASSLAGLANSPLHF
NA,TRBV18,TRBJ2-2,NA,TGTGCCAGCTCACGACTCGAGACGGGGGAGCTGTTTTTT,CASSRLETGELFF
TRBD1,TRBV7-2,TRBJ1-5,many,TGTGCCAGCAGCTTAGAACAGGGGGCGTTAGTAGGCAATCAGCCCCAGCATTTT,CASSLEQGALVGNQPQHF
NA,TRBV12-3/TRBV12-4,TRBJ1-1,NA,TGTGCCAGCAGCCCACTCCCGGGGGCTAACACTGAAGCTTTCTTT,CASSPLPGANTEAFF
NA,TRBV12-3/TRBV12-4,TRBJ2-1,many,TGTGCCAGCAGTTTCAGGGACCCCCTTTTCAATGAGCAGTTCTTC,CASSFRDPLFNEQFF
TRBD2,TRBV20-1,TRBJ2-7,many,TGCAGTGCTAGAATGGCTAGCGGGAACAACTACGAGCAGTACTTC,CSARMASGNNYEQYF
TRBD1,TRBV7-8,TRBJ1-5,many,TGTGCCAGCAGCTTAGGAGGGGGCCGTAGCAATCAGCCCCAGCATTTT,CASSLGGGRSNQPQHF
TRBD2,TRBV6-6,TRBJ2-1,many,TGTGCCAGCAGACCGAGGACTAGCGGGCGTCCTGCCTACAATGAGCAGTTCTTC,CASRPRTSGRPAYNEQFF